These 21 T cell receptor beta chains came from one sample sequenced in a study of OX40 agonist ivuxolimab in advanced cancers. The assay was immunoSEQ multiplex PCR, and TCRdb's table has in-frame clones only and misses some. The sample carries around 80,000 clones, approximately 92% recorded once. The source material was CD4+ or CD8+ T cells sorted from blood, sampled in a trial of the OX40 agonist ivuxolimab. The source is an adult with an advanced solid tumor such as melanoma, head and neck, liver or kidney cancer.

The CDR3 loop reads CASSYELQGSTEAFF. CDR3 sequence (DNA): TGTGCCAGCAGTTACGAGCTACAGGGAAGCACTGAAGCTTTCTTT. The chain has TRBV6-6 and TRBJ1-1; D perhaps matches TRBD1 (6 bases). The ends were cut back, 2 bases at V and 4 bases at J, with 14 bases in the middle. The CDR3 contains 15 residues. In germline, CDR1 is MNHNY, CDR2 SVGAGI (reference sequence).

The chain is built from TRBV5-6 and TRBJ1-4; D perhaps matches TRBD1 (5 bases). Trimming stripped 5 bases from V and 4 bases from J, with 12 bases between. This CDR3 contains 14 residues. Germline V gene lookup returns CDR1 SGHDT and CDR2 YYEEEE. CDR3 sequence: CASSLRGFNEKLFF. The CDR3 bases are TGTGCCAGCAGTTTGCGGGGGTTTAATGAAAAACTGTTTTTT.

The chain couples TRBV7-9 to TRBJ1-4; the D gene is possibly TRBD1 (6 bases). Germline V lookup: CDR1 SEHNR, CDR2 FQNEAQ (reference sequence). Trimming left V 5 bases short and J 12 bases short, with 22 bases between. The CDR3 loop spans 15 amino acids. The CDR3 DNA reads TGTGCCAGCAGCCGGAGGACGGGATCGGAGGGGGAACTGTTTTTT. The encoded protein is CASSRRTGSEGELFF.

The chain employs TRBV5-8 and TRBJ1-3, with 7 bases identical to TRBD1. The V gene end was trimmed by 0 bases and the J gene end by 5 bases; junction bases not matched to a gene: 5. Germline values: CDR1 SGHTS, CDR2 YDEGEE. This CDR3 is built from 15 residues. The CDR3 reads CASSLGTTGRNTIYF. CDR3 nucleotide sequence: TGTGCCAGCAGCTTGGGGACGACAGGGAGAAACACCATATATTTT.

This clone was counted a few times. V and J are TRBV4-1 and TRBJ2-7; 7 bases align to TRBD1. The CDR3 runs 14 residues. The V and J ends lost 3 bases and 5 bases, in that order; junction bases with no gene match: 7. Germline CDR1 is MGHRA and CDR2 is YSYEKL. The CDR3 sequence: CASSHRDSVDEQYF. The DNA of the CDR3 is TGCGCCAGCAGCCACCGGGACAGCGTGGACGAGCAGTACTTC.

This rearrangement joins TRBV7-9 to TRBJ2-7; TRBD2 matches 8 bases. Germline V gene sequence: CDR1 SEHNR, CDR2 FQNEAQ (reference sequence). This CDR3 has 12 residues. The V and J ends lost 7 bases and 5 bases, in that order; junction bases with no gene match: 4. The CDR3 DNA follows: TGTGCCAGCACTAAAGCGGGGGACGAGCAGTACTTC. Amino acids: CASTKAGDEQYF.

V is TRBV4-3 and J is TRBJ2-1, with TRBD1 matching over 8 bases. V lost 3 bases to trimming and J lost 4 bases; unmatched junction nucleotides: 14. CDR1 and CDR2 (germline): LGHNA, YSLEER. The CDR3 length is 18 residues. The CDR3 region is CASSQEPPGQETYNEQFF. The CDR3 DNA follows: TGCGCCAGCAGCCAGGAACCTCCGGGACAGGAGACTTACAATGAGCAGTTCTTC.

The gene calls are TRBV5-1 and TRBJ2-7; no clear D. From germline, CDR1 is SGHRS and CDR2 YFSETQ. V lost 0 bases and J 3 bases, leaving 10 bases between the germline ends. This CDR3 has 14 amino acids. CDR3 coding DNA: TGCGCCAGCAGCTTGGTCCTGACGGACTACGAGCAGTACTTC. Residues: CASSLVLTDYEQYF.

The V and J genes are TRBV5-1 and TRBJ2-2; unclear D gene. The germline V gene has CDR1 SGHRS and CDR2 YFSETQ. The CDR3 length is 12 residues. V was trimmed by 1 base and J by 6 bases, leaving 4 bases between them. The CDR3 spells CASSLRSGELFF. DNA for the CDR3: TGCGCCAGCAGCTTGCGGTCCGGGGAGCTGTTTTTT.

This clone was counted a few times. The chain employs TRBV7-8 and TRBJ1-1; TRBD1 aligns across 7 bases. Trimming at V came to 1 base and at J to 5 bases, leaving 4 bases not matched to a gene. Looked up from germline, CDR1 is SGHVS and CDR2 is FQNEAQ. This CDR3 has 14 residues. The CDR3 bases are TGTGCCAGCAGCTTAGGTCCAGGGGGGACTGAAGCTTTCTTT. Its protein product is CASSLGPGGTEAFF.

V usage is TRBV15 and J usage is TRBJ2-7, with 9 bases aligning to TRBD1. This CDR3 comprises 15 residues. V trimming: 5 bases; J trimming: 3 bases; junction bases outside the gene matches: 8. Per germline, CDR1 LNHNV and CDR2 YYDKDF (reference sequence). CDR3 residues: CATSHRTGEGYEQYF. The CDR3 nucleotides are TGTGCCACCAGCCACCGGACAGGGGAAGGCTACGAGCAGTACTTC.

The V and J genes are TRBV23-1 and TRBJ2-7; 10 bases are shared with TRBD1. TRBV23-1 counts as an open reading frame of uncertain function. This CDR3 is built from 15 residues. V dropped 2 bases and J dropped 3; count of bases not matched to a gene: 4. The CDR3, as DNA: TGCGCCAGCAGTCAACCGGGACAGGGGATCTACGAGCAGTACTTC. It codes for CASSQPGQGIYEQYF.

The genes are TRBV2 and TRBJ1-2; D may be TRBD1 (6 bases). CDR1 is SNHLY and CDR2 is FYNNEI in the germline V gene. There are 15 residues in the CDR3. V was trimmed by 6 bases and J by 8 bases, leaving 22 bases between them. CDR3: CASRALPGARNGYTF. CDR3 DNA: TGTGCCAGCAGGGCACTTCCGGGGGCCCGTAACGGCTACACCTTC.

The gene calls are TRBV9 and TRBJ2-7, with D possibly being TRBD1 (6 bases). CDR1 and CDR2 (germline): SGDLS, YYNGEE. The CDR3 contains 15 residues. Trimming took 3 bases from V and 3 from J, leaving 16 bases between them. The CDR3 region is CASSDPGDTLYEQYF. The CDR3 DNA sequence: TGTGCCAGCAGCGACCCCGGGGACACTCTCTACGAGCAGTACTTC.

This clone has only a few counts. This CDR3 reads CASSLDRGFETQYF. The CDR3, as DNA: TGTGCCAGCAGCTTAGACAGGGGTTTCGAGACCCAGTACTTC. V is TRBV7-8 and J is TRBJ2-5, with 7 bases fitting TRBD1. Germline-derived CDR1 and CDR2 are SGHVS and FQNEAQ. The V segment lost 1 base and the J segment 5 bases; nucleotides outside the gene matches: 4. The CDR3 loop spans 14 amino acids.

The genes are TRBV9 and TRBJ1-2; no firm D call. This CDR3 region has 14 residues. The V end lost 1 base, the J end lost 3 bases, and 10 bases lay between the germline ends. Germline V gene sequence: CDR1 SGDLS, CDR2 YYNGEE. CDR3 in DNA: TGTGCCAGCAGCGTAACCCCTGGGGACTATGGCTACACCTTC. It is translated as CASSVTPGDYGYTF.

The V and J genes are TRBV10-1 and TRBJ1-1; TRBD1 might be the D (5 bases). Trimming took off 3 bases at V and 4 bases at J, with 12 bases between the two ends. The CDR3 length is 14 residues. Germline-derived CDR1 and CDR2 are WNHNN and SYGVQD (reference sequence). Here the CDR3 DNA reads TGCGCCAGCAGTGAAGGGGAAGGGGTCACTGAAGCTTTCTTT. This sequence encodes CASSEGEGVTEAFF.

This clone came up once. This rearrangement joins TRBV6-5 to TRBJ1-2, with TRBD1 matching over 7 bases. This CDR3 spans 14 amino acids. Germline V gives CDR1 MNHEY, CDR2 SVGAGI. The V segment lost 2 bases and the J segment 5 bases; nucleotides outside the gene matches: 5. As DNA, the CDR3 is TGTGCCAGCAGTTACCTACAGGGGTTTTATGGCTACACCTTC. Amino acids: CASSYLQGFYGYTF.

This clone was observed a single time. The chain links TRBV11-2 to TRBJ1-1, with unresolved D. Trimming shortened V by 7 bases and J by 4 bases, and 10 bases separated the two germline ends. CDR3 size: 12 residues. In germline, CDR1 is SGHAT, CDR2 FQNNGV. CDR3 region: CASNPGVTEAFF. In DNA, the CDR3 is TGTGCCAGCAACCCCGGGGTCACTGAAGCTTTCTTT.

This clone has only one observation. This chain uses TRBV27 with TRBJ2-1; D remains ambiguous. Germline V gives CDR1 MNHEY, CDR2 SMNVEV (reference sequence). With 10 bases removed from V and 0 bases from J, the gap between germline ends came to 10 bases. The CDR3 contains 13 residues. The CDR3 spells CATAVSSYNEQFF. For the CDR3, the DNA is TGTGCCACCGCAGTGAGCTCCTACAATGAGCAGTTCTTC.

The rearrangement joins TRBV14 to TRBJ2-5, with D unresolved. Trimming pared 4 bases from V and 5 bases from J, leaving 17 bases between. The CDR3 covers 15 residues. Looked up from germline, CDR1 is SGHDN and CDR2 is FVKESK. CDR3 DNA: TGTGCCAGCAGCCCCTCAACGTGGGGAATTGAGACCCAGTACTTC. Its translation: CASSPSTWGIETQYF.